These T cell receptor beta chains were read from a single sample in a study of control samples from healthy donors and cancer patients. Profiled with immunoSEQ multiplex PCR; TCRdb holds only in-frame clones, not every one. The repertoire holds fewer than 200,000 clones, with 80% to 95% as singletons. Sequences were obtained from blood. The receptors come from a man younger than 30 in good health. Each CDR3 is given with its conserved first and last residue. Each record gives: J gene, V gene, clone size, D gene, CDR3 protein, CDR3 DNA. The D gene is left open where the match is weak. Only some rows state a clone size, as once, few, many or a class for expanded clones.

TRBJ1-1,TRBV18,NA,NA,CASCLTGGINTEAFF,TGTGCCAGCTGTCTTACCGGCGGGATTAACACTGAAGCTTTCTTT
TRBJ2-6,TRBV20-1,NA,NA,CSASGSWGPGLPGANVLTF,TGCAGTGCTAGTGGCTCCTGGGGTCCAGGGCTCCCTGGGGCCAACGTCCTGACTTTC
TRBJ2-5,TRBV24-1,NA,NA,CATSDFYETQYF,TGTGCCACCAGTGATTTCTACGAGACCCAGTACTTC
TRBJ1-1,TRBV5-1,NA,NA,CASSLGPTSEAFF,TGCGCCAGCAGCTTAGGACCGACGTCTGAAGCTTTCTTT
TRBJ2-3,TRBV5-1,NA,NA,CASSARDGTDTQYF,TGCGCCAGCAGCGCAAGGGATGGCACAGATACGCAGTATTTT
TRBJ1-5,TRBV6-5,once,TRBD1,CASSRAGGAGQPQHF,TGTGCCAGCAGTCGGGCAGGGGGCGCGGGACAGCCCCAGCATTTT
TRBJ2-1,TRBV3-1/TRBV3-2,NA,TRBD2,CASSSSSGGDKEQFF,TGTGCCAGCAGCTCCTCCAGCGGGGGGGATAAGGAGCAGTTCTTC
TRBJ1-5,TRBV29-1,NA,NA,CSVLTDYSNQPQHF,TGCAGCGTTTTGACAGACTATAGCAATCAGCCCCAGCATTTT
TRBJ2-3,TRBV30,NA,NA,CAWTPLGGTDTQYF,TGTGCCTGGACCCCCCTAGGGGGCACAGATACGCAGTATTTT
TRBJ1-5,TRBV24-1,once,NA,CATSGERGQSNQPQHF,TGTGCCACCAGTGGGGAGAGGGGCCAGAGCAATCAGCCCCAGCATTTT
TRBJ1-6,TRBV27,NA,NA,CASSLLVGQRFYNSPLHF,TGTGCCAGCAGTTTATTGGTGGGCCAGCGCTTTTATAATTCACCCCTCCACTTT
TRBJ2-7,TRBV2,NA,NA,CASSGQGKNEQYF,TGTGCCAGCAGTGGGCAGGGGAAGAACGAGCAGTACTTC
TRBJ1-3,TRBV10-3,NA,NA,CAISERGSGNTIYF,TGTGCCATCAGTGAACGGGGTTCGGGAAACACCATATATTTT
TRBJ1-5,TRBV4-1,few,NA,CASSQEWGPGQPQHF,TGCGCCAGCAGCCAAGAGTGGGGCCCCGGTCAGCCCCAGCATTTT
TRBJ1-5,TRBV2,NA,NA,CASSEWFPSNQPQHF,TGTGCCAGCAGTGAATGGTTCCCTAGCAATCAGCCCCAGCATTTT
TRBJ2-4,TRBV24-1,NA,NA,CALCRGQYF,TGTGCCCTATGTAGGGGCCAATACTTC
TRBJ2-7,TRBV6-5,NA,NA,CASSPVYVRGQYF,TGTGCCAGCAGCCCCGTTTATGTACGAGGGCAGTACTTC
TRBJ2-7,TRBV4-1,few,NA,CASRLGEGDEQYF,TGCGCCAGCAGACTTGGAGAAGGCGACGAGCAGTACTTC
TRBJ2-1,TRBV27,NA,TRBD2,CASMGMGGEQFF,TGTGCCAGCATGGGGATGGGGGGGGAGCAGTTCTTC
TRBJ2-7,TRBV12-3/TRBV12-4,NA,NA,CASGILDEQYF,TGTGCCAGCGGTATATTGGACGAGCAGTACTTC
TRBJ1-1,TRBV6-6,NA,NA,CASPKAGVNTEAFF,TGTGCCAGCCCAAAAGCAGGCGTGAACACTGAAGCTTTCTTT
TRBJ1-6,TRBV6-5,NA,NA,CASSYEEGYSPLHF,TGTGCCAGCAGTTACGAGGAGGGTTATTCACCCCTCCACTTT
TRBJ2-1,TRBV15,NA,NA,CATSRVLTDYLFF,TGTGCCACCAGCAGAGTCCTTACGGACTATCTGTTCTTC
TRBJ2-3,TRBV10-3,NA,NA,CAISEWRETTDTQYF,TGTGCCATCAGTGAATGGAGGGAAACCACAGATACGCAGTATTTT
TRBJ2-5,TRBV3-1/TRBV3-2,NA,NA,CASRPRSSMTETQYF,TGTGCCAGCAGGCCTCGTAGCTCAATGACAGAGACCCAGTACTTC
TRBJ2-1,TRBV28,NA,NA,CASSPWGVLGGEQFF,TGTGCCAGCAGTCCGTGGGGGGTTTTAGGTGGTGAGCAGTTCTTC
TRBJ1-2,TRBV6-1,NA,NA,CASSEASGGAYGYTF,TGTGCCAGCAGTGAAGCAAGTGGGGGTGCCTATGGCTACACCTTC
TRBJ2-1,TRBV29-1,NA,NA,CSVRGTSYNEQFF,TGCAGCGTTCGAGGAACGTCCTACAATGAGCAGTTCTTC
TRBJ1-1,TRBV4-1,NA,NA,CASSQDRGGAEAFF,TGCGCCAGCAGCCAAGATAGGGGGGGAGCTGAAGCTTTCTTT